The clone carrying this T cell receptor beta chain was found once. Antigen: not known. This sample was included in a study of T cell responses to AZD1222 COVID-19 vaccine. General study points: After two AZD1222 doses, spike-specific TCR breadth and depth rose versus day 0. In the spike-specific TCR repertoire, nearly half reportedly target unmutated variant regions. Baseline seropositivity occurred in only a handful of AZD1222 recipients. Researchers took repertoire samples only after the peak T cell response had come.

Trimming took 2 bases from V and 12 from J, leaving 17 bases between them. The CDR3 spans 12 residues. Germline CDR1 is GTSNPN and CDR2 is SVGIG (reference sequence). This table comes from immunoSEQ multiplex PCR, and its TCRdb copy is limited to in-frame clones, with some not included. Seen here are approximately 50,000 clones, about 86% observed once, and the top ten hold 5.5% to 7%. The source is an adult who received the AZD1222 COVID-19 vaccine. Sequenced material: peripheral blood, taken 28 days after the second AZD1222 dose. The chain employs TRBV30 and TRBJ2-7, with D tentatively TRBD1 (6 bases). This CDR3 is CAWSPAQGPAYF. CDR3 nucleotide sequence: TGTGCCTGGAGTCCGGCTCAGGGGCCAGCGTACTTC.